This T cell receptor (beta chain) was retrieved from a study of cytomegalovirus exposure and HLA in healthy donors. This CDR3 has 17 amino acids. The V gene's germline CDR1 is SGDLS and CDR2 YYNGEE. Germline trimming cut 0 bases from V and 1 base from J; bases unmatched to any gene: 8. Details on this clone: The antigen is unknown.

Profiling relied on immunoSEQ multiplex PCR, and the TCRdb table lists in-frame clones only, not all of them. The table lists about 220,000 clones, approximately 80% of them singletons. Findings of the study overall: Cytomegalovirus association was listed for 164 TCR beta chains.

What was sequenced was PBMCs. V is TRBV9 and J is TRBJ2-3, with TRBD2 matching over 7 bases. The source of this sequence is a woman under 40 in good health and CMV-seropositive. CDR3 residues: CASSVEPSGVRTDTQYF. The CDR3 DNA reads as TGTGCCAGCAGCGTAGAACCTAGCGGAGTTCGCACAGATACGCAGTATTTT.